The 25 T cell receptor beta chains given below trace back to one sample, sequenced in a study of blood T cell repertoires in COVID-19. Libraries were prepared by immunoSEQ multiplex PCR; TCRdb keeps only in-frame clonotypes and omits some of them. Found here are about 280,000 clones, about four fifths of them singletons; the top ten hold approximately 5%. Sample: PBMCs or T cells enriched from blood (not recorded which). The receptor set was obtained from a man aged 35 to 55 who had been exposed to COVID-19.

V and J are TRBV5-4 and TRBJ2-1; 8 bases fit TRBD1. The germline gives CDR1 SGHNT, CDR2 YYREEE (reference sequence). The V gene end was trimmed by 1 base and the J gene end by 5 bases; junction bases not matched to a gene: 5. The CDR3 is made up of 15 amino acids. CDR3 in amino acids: CASSLRDRQNNEQFF. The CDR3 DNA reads TGTGCCAGCAGCTTGAGGGACAGGCAAAACAATGAGCAGTTCTTC.

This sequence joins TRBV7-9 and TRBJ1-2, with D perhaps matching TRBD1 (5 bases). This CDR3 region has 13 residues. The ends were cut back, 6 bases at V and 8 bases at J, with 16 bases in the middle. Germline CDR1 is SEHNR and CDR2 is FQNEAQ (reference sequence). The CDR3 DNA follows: TGTGCCAGCAGTATTTCAGGGTCTTGGGGCTACACCTTC. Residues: CASSISGSWGYTF. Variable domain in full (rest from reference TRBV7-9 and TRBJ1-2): DTGVSQNPRHKITKRGQNVTFRCDPISEHNRLYWYRQTLGQGPEFLTYFQNEAQLEKSRLLSDRFSAERPKGSFSTLEIQRTEQGDSAMYLCASSISGSWGYTFGSGTRLTVV.

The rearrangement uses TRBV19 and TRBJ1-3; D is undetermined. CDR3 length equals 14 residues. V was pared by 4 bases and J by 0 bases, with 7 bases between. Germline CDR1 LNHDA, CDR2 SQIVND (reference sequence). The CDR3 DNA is TGTGCCAGTAGTACCTCTTACTCTGGAAACACCATATATTTT. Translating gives CASSTSYSGNTIYF.

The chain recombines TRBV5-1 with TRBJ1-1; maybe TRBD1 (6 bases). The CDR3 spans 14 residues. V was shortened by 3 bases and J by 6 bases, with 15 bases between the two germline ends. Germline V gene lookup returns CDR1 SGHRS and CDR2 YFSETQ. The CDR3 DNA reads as TGCGCCAGCAGCTCTGGGAGGGGGGCACCTGAAGCTTTCTTT. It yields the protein CASSSGRGAPEAFF.

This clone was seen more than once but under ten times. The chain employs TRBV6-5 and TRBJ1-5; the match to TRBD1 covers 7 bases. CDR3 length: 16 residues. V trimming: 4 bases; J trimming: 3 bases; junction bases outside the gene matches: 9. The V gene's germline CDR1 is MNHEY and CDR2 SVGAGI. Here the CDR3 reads CASSSSDRLINQPQHF. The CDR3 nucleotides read TGTGCCAGCAGTTCCTCGGACAGGCTTATCAATCAGCCCCAGCATTTT.

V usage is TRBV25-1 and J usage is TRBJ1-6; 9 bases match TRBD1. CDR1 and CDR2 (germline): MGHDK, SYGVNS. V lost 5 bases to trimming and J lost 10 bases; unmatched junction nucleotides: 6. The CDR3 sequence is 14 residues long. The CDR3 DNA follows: TGTGCCAGCAGTCCGGGACAGGGAGGATCACCCCTCCACTTT. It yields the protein CASSPGQGGSPLHF.

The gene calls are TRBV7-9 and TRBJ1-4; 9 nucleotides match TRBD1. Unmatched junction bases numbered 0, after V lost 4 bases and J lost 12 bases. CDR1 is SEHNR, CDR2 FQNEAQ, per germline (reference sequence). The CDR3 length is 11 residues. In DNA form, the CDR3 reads TGTGCCAGCAGCTGGACAGGGGAACTGTTTTTT. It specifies CASSWTGELFF.

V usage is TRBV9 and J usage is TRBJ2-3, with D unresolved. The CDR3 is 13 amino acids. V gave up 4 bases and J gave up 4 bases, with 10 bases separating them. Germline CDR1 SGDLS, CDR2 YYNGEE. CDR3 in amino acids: CASSPLGSDTQYF. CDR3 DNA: TGTGCCAGCAGCCCGCTCGGGTCAGATACGCAGTATTTT.

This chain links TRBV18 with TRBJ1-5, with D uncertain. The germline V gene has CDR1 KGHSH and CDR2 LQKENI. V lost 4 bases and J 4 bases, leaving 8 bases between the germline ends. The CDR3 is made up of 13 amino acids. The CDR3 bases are TGTGCCAGCTCACGGGGAGAGAATCAGCCCCAGCATTTT. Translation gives CASSRGENQPQHF.

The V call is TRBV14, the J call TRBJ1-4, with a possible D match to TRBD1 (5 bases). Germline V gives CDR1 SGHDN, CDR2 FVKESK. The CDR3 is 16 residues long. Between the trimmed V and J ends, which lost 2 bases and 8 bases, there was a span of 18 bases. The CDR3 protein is CASSQSPGLGGEKLFF. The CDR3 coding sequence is TGTGCCAGCAGCCAATCCCCCGGTCTCGGGGGGGAAAAACTGTTTTTT.

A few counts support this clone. The CDR3 protein is CAISDSGLANTEAFF. In DNA form, the CDR3 reads TGTGCCATCAGTGATTCAGGGTTAGCGAACACTGAAGCTTTCTTT. The gene calls are TRBV10-3 and TRBJ1-1, with D possibly being TRBD1 (5 bases). The CDR3 totals 15 residues. Deletions cut 3 bases from V and 1 base from J, with 12 bases between. The germline V gene encodes CDR1 ENHRY and CDR2 SYGVKD.

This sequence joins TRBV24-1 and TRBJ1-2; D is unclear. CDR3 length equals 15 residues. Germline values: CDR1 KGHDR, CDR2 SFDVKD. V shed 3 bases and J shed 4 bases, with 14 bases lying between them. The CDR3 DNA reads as TGTGCCACCAGTGATGATCGGGGAGACGGCTATGGCTACACCTTC. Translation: CATSDDRGDGYGYTF.

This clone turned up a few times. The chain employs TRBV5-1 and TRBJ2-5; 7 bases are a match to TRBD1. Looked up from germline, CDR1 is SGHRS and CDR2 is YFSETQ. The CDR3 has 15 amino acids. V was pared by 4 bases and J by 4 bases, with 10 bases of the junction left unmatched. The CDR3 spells CASSVLGQIGETQYF. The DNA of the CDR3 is TGCGCCAGCAGCGTCTTGGGACAGATTGGAGAGACCCAGTACTTC.

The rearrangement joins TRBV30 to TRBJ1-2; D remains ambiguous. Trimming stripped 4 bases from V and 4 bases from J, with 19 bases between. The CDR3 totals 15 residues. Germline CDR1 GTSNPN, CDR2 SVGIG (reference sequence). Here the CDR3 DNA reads TGTGCCTGGAAATTGCCCCAGGCGCCCACCTATGGCTACACCTTC. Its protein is CAWKLPQAPTYGYTF.

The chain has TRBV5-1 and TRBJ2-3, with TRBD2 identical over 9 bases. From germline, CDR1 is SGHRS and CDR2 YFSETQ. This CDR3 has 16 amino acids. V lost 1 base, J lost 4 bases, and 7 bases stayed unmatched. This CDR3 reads CASSLSSGRRADTQYF. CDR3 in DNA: TGCGCCAGCAGCTTGTCCAGCGGGAGGAGGGCAGATACGCAGTATTTT.

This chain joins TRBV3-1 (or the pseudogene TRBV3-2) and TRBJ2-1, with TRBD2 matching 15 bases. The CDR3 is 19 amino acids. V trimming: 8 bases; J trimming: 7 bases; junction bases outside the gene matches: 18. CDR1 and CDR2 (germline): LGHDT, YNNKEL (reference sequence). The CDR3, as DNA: TGTGCCAGCCGGATGTCCGGGACTAGCGGGAGGCGCCTGGGGAATGAGCAGTTCTTC. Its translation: CASRMSGTSGRRLGNEQFF.

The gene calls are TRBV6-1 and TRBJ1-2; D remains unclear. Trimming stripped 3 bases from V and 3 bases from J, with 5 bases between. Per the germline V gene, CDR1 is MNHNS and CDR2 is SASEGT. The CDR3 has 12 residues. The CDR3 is CASSESDYGYTF. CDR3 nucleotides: TGTGCCAGCAGTGAGTCAGACTATGGCTACACCTTC.

DNA for the CDR3: TGTGCTAGTGGTACCACCGGGACATCTAAATTGAATCAGCCCCAGCATTTT. Translation gives CASGTTGTSKLNQPQHF. The rearrangement links TRBV12-5 to TRBJ1-5; D is perhaps TRBD1 (6 bases). Germline-derived CDR1 and CDR2 are LGHNT and FRNRAP. V gave up 5 bases and J gave up 4 bases, with 21 bases separating them. CDR3 length: 17 amino acids.

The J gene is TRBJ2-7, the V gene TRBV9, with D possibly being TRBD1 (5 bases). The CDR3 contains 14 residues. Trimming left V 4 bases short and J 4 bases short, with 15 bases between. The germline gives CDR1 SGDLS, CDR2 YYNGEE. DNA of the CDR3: TGTGCCAGCAGCTATAGACAGACCACATACGAGCAGTACTTC. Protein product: CASSYRQTTYEQYF.

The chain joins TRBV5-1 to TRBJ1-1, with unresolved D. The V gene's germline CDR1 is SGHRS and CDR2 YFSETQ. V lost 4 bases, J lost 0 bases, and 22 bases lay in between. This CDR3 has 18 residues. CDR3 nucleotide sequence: TGCGCCAGCAGCCCCTCACTCCCCACAGACCGCTTGAACACTGAAGCTTTCTTT. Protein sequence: CASSPSLPTDRLNTEAFF. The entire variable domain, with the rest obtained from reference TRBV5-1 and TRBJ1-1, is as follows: KAGVTQTPRYLIKTRGQQVTLSCSPISGHRSVSWYQQTPGQGLQFLFEYFSETQRNKGNFPGRFSGRQFSNSRSEMNVSTLELGDSALYLCASSPSLPTDRLNTEAFFGQGTRLTVV.

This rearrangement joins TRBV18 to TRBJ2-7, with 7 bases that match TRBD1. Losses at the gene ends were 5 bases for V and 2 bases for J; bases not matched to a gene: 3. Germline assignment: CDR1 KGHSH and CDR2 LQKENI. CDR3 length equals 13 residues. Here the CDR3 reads CASSTGTAYEQYF. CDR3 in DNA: TGTGCCAGCTCAACCGGGACAGCCTACGAGCAGTACTTC.

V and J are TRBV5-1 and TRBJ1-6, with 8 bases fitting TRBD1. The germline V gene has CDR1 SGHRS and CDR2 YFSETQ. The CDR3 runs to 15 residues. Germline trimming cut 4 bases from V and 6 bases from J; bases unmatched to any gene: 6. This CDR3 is CASSVGQGSNSPLHF. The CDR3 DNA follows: TGCGCCAGCAGCGTCGGACAGGGATCTAATTCACCCCTCCACTTT.

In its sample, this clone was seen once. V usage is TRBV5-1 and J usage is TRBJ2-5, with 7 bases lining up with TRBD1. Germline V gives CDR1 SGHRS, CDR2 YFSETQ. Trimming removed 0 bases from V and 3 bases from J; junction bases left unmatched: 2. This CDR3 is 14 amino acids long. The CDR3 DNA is TGCGCCAGCAGCTTGGGGGGACAGAAAGAGACCCAGTACTTC. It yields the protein CASSLGGQKETQYF.

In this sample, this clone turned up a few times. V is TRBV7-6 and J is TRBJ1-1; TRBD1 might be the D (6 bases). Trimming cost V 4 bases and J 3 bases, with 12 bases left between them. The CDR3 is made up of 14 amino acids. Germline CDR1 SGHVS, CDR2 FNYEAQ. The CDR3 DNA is TGTGCCAGCAGCTCTACCGAGGGGGACACTGAAGCTTTCTTT. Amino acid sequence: CASSSTEGDTEAFF.

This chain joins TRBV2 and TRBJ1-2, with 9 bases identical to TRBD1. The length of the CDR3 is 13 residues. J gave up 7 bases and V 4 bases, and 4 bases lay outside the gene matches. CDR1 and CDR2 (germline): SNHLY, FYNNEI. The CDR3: CASSVQGAGGYTF. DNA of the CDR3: TGTGCCAGCAGTGTACAGGGGGCTGGTGGCTACACCTTC.